This T cell receptor beta chain was observed in a study of cytomegalovirus exposure and HLA in healthy donors. The primer mix had 60 Vbeta and 13 Jbeta primers. The protocol was immunoSEQ multiplex PCR, while the TCRdb copy is restricted to in-frame clones and leaves out a portion. The sample has around 90,000 clones; roughly 67% are singletons. Germline V gives CDR1 SGHRS, CDR2 YFSETQ. The CDR3 sequence is 16 residues long. The V and J ends lost 2 bases and 6 bases, in that order; junction bases with no gene match: 9. Source material: PBMCs. The clonotype originates from a human donor in good health. This chain links TRBV5-1 with TRBJ1-4; 8 nucleotides agree with TRBD1. CDR3 sequence (DNA): TGCGCCAGCAGCTTAAAACAGGGGGGCCTATATGAAAAACTGTTTTTT. It translates to CASSLKQGGLYEKLFF.